This T cell receptor (beta chain) comes out of a study of T cells in Graves' hyperthyroidism and ophthalmopathy. Study-level findings and limits: Most clonotypes expanded in thyroid above 0.001 were likewise present in blood.

The CDR3 regions of TCR beta were amplified from RNA transcripts. First-round RT-PCR of the TCR CDR3 relied on the HTBI primer set. TCRdb re-called the multiplex PCR reads through MiXCR, storing one row per CDR3 protein. The data show approximately 220,000 distinct CDR3 sequences, 15% to 20% seen once. This clonotype was detected ten times or more. Its target is not known. Trimming stripped 0 bases from V and 4 bases from J, with 9 bases between. From germline, CDR1 is MNHNY and CDR2 SVGAGI (reference sequence). This CDR3 region has 14 residues. Stable disease denoted Graves' hyperthyroidism without ophthalmopathy progression within 18 months. Patients were excluded for uncontrolled infection, other autoimmune disease, pregnancy or lactation. An approximately 10 ml volume of fresh peripheral blood provided the PBMCs.

The sample taken for sequencing was blood. The source is a middle-aged man with Graves' hyperthyroidism. The genes are TRBV6-6 and TRBJ1-1, with a weak D call TRBD1 (6 bases). This CDR3 reads CASSYSRGVTEAFF. In nucleotides, the CDR3 is TGTGCCAGCAGTTACTCGAGGGGGGTCACTGAAGCTTTCTTT.